These T cell receptor beta chains were read from a single sample in a study of CD8 T cells in Susac syndrome. TCRdb independently ran MiXCR on the immunoSEQ multiplex PCR reads; one entry per CDR3 protein. The sample shows about 85,000 distinct CDR3 sequences, approximately 95% of them seen only once. Source material: CD8+ T cells from PBMCs. These receptors came from a human donor with Susac syndrome. The CDR3 runs from the conserved cysteine through the conserved F or W. A D gene is named only where the DNA matches it firmly. Not every row has a clone size; where given, it reads once, few, many or a size class.

>TRBD2|-|TRBJ2-5|TRBV20-1
CSARDLLAGDLETQYF
TGCAGTGCTAGAGATCTGCTAGCGGGAGATTTAGAGACCCAGTACTTC
>-|-|TRBJ1-2|TRBV20-1
CSAAQGQAFYGYTF
TGCAGTGCTGCCCAGGGGCAGGCCTTCTATGGCTACACCTTC
>-|-|TRBJ2-1|TRBV5-6
CASSLGTHSYNEQFF
TGTGCCAGCAGCTTGGGGACTCACTCCTACAATGAGCAGTTCTTC
>-|-|TRBJ2-2|TRBV10-3
CAISFQFNAPNTGELFF
TGTGCCATCAGTTTCCAGTTTAATGCCCCGAACACCGGGGAGCTGTTTTTT
>-|once|TRBJ2-5|TRBV27
CASSLYQGKAGTQYF
TGTGCCAGCAGTTTATATCAGGGCAAGGCCGGGACCCAGTACTTC
>TRBD1|-|TRBJ1-2|TRBV19
CATGQGYGYTF
TGTGCCACTGGACAGGGCTATGGCTACACCTTC
>-|-|TRBJ2-5|TRBV7-2
CASSLEQGETQYF
TGTGCCAGCAGCTTAGAACAAGGGGAGACCCAGTACTTC
>-|-|TRBJ1-1|TRBV6-2/TRBV6-3
CASSYRGDEAFF
TGTGCCAGCAGTTACCGGGGCGACGAAGCTTTCTTT
>-|-|TRBJ1-2|TRBV9
CASSGGRMGYTF
TGTGCCAGCAGCGGGGGCCGGATGGGCTACACCTTC
>TRBD1|-|TRBJ1-4|TRBV30
CAWGQGDEKLFF
TGTGCCTGGGGGCAGGGGGATGAAAAACTGTTTTTT
>-|-|TRBJ2-1|TRBV5-1
CASKRDSYNEQFF
TGCGCCAGCAAACGGGACTCCTACAATGAGCAGTTCTTC
>-|-|TRBJ2-5|TRBV4-1
CASSQLPGGGEETQYF
TGCGCCAGCAGCCAATTGCCGGGTGGGGGAGAAGAGACCCAGTACTTC
>TRBD2|-|TRBJ2-3|TRBV20-1
CSARDLAGVVDTQYF
TGCAGTGCTAGAGATCTAGCGGGAGTGGTAGATACGCAGTATTTT
>-|-|TRBJ1-1|TRBV3-1
CASSHGLITGGPEAFF
TGTGCCAGCAGCCACGGCCTTATTACCGGGGGCCCTGAAGCTTTCTTT
>TRBD1|-|TRBJ1-1|TRBV2
CATGQVDTEAFF
TGTGCCACTGGACAGGTTGACACTGAAGCTTTCTTT
>-|once|TRBJ2-7|TRBV1
CTSSLGRLIQDEQYF
TGCACCAGCAGCCTGGGACGGTTGATTCAAGACGAGCAGTACTTC
>TRBD2|-|TRBJ2-1|TRBV29-1
CSVVLAGVYEQFF
TGCAGCGTTGTGCTAGCGGGAGTGTATGAGCAGTTCTTC
>-|few|TRBJ2-1|TRBV7-2
CASSPPTYNEQFF
TGTGCCAGCAGCCCCCCCACATACAATGAGCAGTTCTTC
>TRBD2|-|TRBJ2-3|TRBV11-2
CASSLYRFGVAGPSTDTQYF
TGTGCCAGCAGCTTATATCGGTTTGGGGTAGCGGGGCCTAGCACAGATACGCAGTATTTT
>-|-|TRBJ1-2|TRBV5-1
CASSLPDSLYGYTF
TGCGCCAGCAGCTTGCCGGACAGCCTCTATGGCTACACCTTC
>-|-|TRBJ2-7|TRBV7-2
CASSSQETRRSYEQYF
TGTGCCAGCAGCTCACAGGAGACTAGGAGATCCTACGAGCAGTACTTC
>-|once|TRBJ2-7|TRBV4-1
CASSQDQGTPFYEQYF
TGCGCCAGCAGCCAAGATCAAGGGACACCCTTTTACGAGCAGTACTTC
>TRBD2|few|TRBJ2-3|TRBV4-1
CASSQEGLVTDTQYF
TGCGCCAGCAGCCAAGAGGGACTAGTCACAGATACGCAGTATTTT
>-|-|TRBJ1-2|TRBV9
CASSSGQNGYTF
TGTGCCAGCAGCTCCGGACAGAATGGCTACACCTTC
>-|-|TRBJ1-5|TRBV20-1
CSARERGQPQHF
TGCAGTGCTAGAGAACGGGGTCAGCCCCAGCATTTT
>TRBD2|-|TRBJ2-3|TRBV20-1
CSAREAGARIDTQYF
TGCAGTGCTAGAGAGGCGGGAGCTAGGATAGATACGCAGTATTTT
>-|once|TRBJ2-3|TRBV9
CASSVGGSATDTQYF
TGTGCCAGCAGCGTAGGGGGTAGCGCCACAGATACGCAGTATTTT
>-|-|TRBJ2-3|TRBV6-5
CASSPGTGTDTQYF
TGTGCCAGCAGTCCCGGGACGGGGACAGATACGCAGTATTTT
>TRBD2|-|TRBJ2-1|TRBV2
CASLMGGAPYNEQFF
TGTGCCAGCCTAATGGGAGGGGCTCCCTACAATGAGCAGTTCTTC
>-|-|TRBJ1-2|TRBV9
CASSVEAGLGRYGYTF
TGTGCCAGCAGCGTAGAGGCAGGTTTGGGGAGATATGGCTACACCTTC
>TRBD1|-|TRBJ1-1|TRBV29-1
CSVEEGLGSGGEGTEAFF
TGCAGCGTTGAAGAGGGTTTAGGGTCAGGGGGCGAGGGAACTGAAGCTTTCTTT
>TRBD2|-|TRBJ2-2|TRBV20-1
CSVRGLAGLVSTGELFF
TGCAGTGTCAGGGGACTAGCGGGATTAGTTTCCACCGGGGAGCTGTTTTTT
>-|-|TRBJ2-3|TRBV6-6
CASSSLGDTQYF
TGTGCCAGCAGTTCCCTTGGAGATACGCAGTATTTT
>-|-|TRBJ1-1|TRBV20-1
CSVPPGAGAEAFF
TGCAGTGTCCCTCCGGGGGCCGGGGCTGAAGCTTTCTTT
>TRBD2|-|TRBJ2-2|TRBV11-2
CASSYPGTSGIETGELFF
TGTGCCAGCAGCTATCCCGGGACTAGCGGGATTGAGACCGGGGAGCTGTTTTTT
>-|-|TRBJ2-1|TRBV7-9
CASSLSLGGEQFF
TGTGCCAGCAGCCTCTCGTTGGGGGGTGAGCAGTTCTTC
>-|-|TRBJ2-2|TRBV29-1
CSARGSKNTGELFF
TGCAGCGCTAGGGGGTCTAAGAACACCGGGGAGCTGTTTTTT
>TRBD1|-|TRBJ1-3|TRBV12-5
CASGFGPGQGFGNTIYF
TGTGCTAGTGGTTTTGGTCCGGGACAGGGTTTTGGAAACACCATATATTTT
>-|-|TRBJ1-2|TRBV5-6
CATGSGAVPYGYTF
TGTGCCACCGGTTCAGGGGCCGTCCCCTATGGCTACACCTTC
>-|-|TRBJ2-1|TRBV9
CASSAGWLGNEQFF
TGTGCCAGCAGCGCCGGGTGGCTGGGCAATGAGCAGTTCTTC
>TRBD1|-|TRBJ2-7|TRBV29-1
CSVETGQDSYEQYF
TGCAGCGTTGAAACGGGACAGGACTCCTACGAGCAGTACTTC
>TRBD2|-|TRBJ2-1|TRBV7-8
CASSFSGRAYNEQFF
TGTGCCAGCAGCTTTAGCGGGAGAGCCTACAATGAGCAGTTCTTC
>TRBD1|-|TRBJ1-4|TRBV28
CASSFTGTGIWEKLFF
TGTGCCAGCAGTTTCACCGGGACAGGGATTTGGGAAAAACTGTTTTTT
>-|-|TRBJ1-2|TRBV5-1
CASPPRGYTF
TGCGCCAGTCCCCCCCGTGGCTACACCTTC
>-|-|TRBJ2-7|TRBV28
CASSPPSPYEQYF
TGTGCCAGCAGCCCTCCGTCCCCCTACGAGCAGTACTTC
>-|once|TRBJ1-1|TRBV29-1
CSVWQGLSEAFF
TGCAGCGTTTGGCAGGGGCTCTCTGAAGCTTTCTTT
>-|-|TRBJ2-2|TRBV9
CASSGGGGELFF
TGTGCCAGCAGCGGGGGTGGCGGGGAGCTGTTTTTT
>TRBD1|-|TRBJ2-7|TRBV19
CASSSARGLYEQYF
TGTGCCAGTAGTTCCGCCAGGGGGCTATACGAGCAGTACTTC
>-|-|TRBJ2-2|TRBV27
CASSSSGELFF
TGTGCCAGCAGTTCGTCCGGGGAGCTGTTTTTT
>-|-|TRBJ1-5|TRBV28
CATHQVGNQPQHF
TGTGCCACCCACCAAGTGGGCAATCAGCCCCAGCATTTT
>TRBD1|-|TRBJ2-7|TRBV5-1
CASSLSPGQGGYEQYF
TGCGCCAGCAGCTTGTCCCCGGGACAGGGGGGCTACGAGCAGTACTTC
>-|once|TRBJ2-3|TRBV20-1
CSAIYRGPSTDTQYF
TGCAGTGCTATATATAGAGGACCTAGCACAGATACGCAGTATTTT
>-|-|TRBJ2-7|TRBV27
CASRRGTDFYEQYF
TGTGCCAGCAGAAGAGGGACTGACTTCTACGAGCAGTACTTC
>TRBD2|-|TRBJ2-1|TRBV7-9
CASSTGTSGHNEQFF
TGTGCCAGCAGCACCGGGACTAGCGGACACAATGAGCAGTTCTTC
>TRBD2|-|TRBJ2-7|TRBV11-1
CASSTRTSPAYEQYF
TGTGCCAGCAGCACTCGGACTAGCCCAGCCTACGAGCAGTACTTC
>-|-|TRBJ2-7|TRBV4-2
CASSQATVDEQYF
TGTGCCAGCAGCCAAGCCACCGTTGACGAGCAGTACTTC
>-|once|TRBJ2-2|TRBV20-1
CSARDEWGFNTGELFF
TGCAGTGCTAGAGATGAGTGGGGGTTTAACACCGGGGAGCTGTTTTTT
>-|-|TRBJ2-1|TRBV12-3/TRBV12-4
CASSPDSGNEQFF
TGTGCCAGCAGCCCTGACAGTGGGAATGAGCAGTTCTTC
>TRBD2|-|TRBJ2-5|TRBV9
CASSVDGGRETQYF
TGTGCCAGCAGCGTAGACGGCGGGAGAGAGACCCAGTACTTC
>-|once|TRBJ1-2|TRBV6-5
CASSPYDSNYGYTF
TGTGCCAGCAGCCCATACGACAGCAATTATGGCTACACCTTC